This T cell receptor beta chain was profiled in a study of cytomegalovirus exposure and HLA in healthy donors. Whole-study findings and limits: The study put 150 to 200 TCR beta chains on its list as cytomegalovirus-associated. Later on, an analysis showed TCR association rates differing by HLA locus, with DRB1 the most and HLA-C the fewest. A later analysis appeared to link common viral pathogens to several of the most significant clusters.

Primers included in the PCR were 60 Vbeta and 13 Jbeta primers. The protocol was immunoSEQ multiplex PCR, while the TCRdb copy is restricted to in-frame clones and leaves out a portion. The sample lists about 150,000 clones, about three quarters seen once, with 3.9% in the top ten. Note on this clone: Its antigen is currently unknown.

Germline CDR1 reads SGHRS; CDR2 reads YFSETQ. This CDR3 is 17 amino acids long. V lost 1 base and J lost 1; bases outside the gene matches: 9. This sequence was found in a male donor in good health and CMV-seronegative. The sample consisted of PBMCs. The rearrangement uses TRBV5-1 and TRBJ2-3; 7 bases agree with TRBD2. The CDR3 coding sequence is TGCGCCAGCAGCTTGAGCGGGACCCTCCCCCGCACAGATACGCAGTATTTT. Amino acid sequence: CASSLSGTLPRTDTQYF.